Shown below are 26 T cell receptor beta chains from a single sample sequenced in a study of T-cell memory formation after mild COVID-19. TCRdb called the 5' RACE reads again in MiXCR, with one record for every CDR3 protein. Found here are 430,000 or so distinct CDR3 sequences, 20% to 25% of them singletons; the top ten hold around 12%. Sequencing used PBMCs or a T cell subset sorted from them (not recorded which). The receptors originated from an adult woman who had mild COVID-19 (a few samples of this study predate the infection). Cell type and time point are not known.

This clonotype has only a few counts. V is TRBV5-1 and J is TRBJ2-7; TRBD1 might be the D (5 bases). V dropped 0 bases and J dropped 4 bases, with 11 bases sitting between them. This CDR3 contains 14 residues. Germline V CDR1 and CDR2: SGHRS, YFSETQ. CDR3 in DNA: TGCGCCAGCAGCTTGGAACAGGCAATGTACGAGCAGTACTTC. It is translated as CASSLEQAMYEQYF.

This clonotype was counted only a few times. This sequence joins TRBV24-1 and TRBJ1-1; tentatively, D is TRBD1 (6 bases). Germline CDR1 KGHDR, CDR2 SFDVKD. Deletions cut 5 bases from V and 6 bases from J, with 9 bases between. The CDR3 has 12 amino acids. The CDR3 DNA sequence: TGTGCCACCAGTGCAGGGGAACCTGAAGCTTTCTTT. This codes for CATSAGEPEAFF.

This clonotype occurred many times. The CDR3 spells CASSPGTGGYNEQFF. The CDR3 DNA is TGTGCCAGCAGCCCCGGGACAGGGGGCTACAATGAGCAGTTCTTC. The chain recombines TRBV6-5 with TRBJ2-1; 11 bases line up with TRBD1. Germline V lookup: CDR1 MNHEY, CDR2 SVGAGI. CDR3 length equals 15 residues. V shed 6 bases, J shed 3 bases, and the junction held 4 bases outside the gene matches.

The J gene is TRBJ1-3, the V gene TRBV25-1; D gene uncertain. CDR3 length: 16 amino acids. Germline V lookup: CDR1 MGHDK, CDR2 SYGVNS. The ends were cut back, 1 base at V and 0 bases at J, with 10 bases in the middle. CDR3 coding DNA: TGTGCCAGCAGTGAATTCTCGGCCAGCTCTGGAAACACCATATATTTT. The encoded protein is CASSEFSASSGNTIYF.

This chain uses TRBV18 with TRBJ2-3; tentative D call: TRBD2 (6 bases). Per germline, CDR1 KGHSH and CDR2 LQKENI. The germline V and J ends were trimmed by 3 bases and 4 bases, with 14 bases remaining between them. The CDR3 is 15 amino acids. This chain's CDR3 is CASSPLAGMADTQYF. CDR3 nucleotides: TGTGCCAGCTCACCTCTGGCGGGAATGGCAGATACGCAGTATTTT. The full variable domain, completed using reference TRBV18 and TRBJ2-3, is NAGVMQNPRHLVRRRGQEARLRCSPMKGHSHVYWYRQLPEEGLKFMVYLQKENIIDESGMPKERFSAEFPKEGPSILRIQQVVRGDSAAYFCASSPLAGMADTQYFGPGTRLTVL.

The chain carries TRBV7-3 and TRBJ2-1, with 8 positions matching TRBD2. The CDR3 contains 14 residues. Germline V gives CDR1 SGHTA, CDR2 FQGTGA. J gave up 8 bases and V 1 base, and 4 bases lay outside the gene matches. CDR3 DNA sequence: TGTGCCAGCAGCTTAAACGGGGGGGCGCATGAGCAGTTCTTC. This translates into CASSLNGGAHEQFF.

The CDR3 DNA follows: TGTGCCATCAGTGAGGCCCCGGTGGGGGGGGGTGATTACGAGCAGTACTTC. Protein: CAISEAPVGGGDYEQYF. V usage is TRBV10-3 and J usage is TRBJ2-7; the match to TRBD2 covers 7 bases. The germline V gene has CDR1 ENHRY and CDR2 SYGVKD. This CDR3 is 17 amino acids long. The V and J ends lost 2 bases and 4 bases, in that order; junction bases with no gene match: 14.

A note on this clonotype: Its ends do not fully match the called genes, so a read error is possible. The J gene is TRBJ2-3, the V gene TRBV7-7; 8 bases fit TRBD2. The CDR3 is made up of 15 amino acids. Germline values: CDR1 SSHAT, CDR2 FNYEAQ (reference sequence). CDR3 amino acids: CASSESLAGPDTQYF. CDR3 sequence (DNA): TGTGCTAGCAGCGAGTCCCTAGCGGGCCCAGATACGCAGTATTTT.

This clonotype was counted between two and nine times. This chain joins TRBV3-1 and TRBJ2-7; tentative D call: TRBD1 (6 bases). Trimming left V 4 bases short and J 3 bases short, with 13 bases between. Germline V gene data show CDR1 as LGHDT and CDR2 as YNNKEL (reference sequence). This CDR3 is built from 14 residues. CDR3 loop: CASSLRGGFYEQYF. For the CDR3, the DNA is TGTGCCAGCAGCCTTAGAGGGGGATTCTACGAGCAGTACTTC.

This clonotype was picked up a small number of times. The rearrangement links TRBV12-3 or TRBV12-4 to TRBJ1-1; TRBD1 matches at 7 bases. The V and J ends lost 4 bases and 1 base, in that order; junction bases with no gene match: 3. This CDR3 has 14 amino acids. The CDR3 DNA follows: TGTGCCAGCAGTTCGACAGGGAAGAACACTGAAGCTTTCTTT. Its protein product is CASSSTGKNTEAFF.

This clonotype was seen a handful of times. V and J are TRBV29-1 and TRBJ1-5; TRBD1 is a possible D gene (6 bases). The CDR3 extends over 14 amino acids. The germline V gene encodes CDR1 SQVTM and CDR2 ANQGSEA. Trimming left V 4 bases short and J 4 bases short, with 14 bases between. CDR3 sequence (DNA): TGCAGCGTTGCCCAAGGACAGATGAATCAGCCCCAGCATTTT. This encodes CSVAQGQMNQPQHF.

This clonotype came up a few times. DNA of the CDR3: TGCGCCAGCAGTTCGAGCAGGGTTCCTGGCTACAATGAGCAGTTCTTC. Its protein product is CASSSSRVPGYNEQFF. The chain uses TRBV4-3 and TRBJ2-1; a weak D match, TRBD1 (5 bases). With 6 bases removed from V and 3 bases from J, the gap between germline ends came to 18 bases. The CDR3 has 16 amino acids. Germline CDR1 reads LGHNA; CDR2 reads YSLEER.

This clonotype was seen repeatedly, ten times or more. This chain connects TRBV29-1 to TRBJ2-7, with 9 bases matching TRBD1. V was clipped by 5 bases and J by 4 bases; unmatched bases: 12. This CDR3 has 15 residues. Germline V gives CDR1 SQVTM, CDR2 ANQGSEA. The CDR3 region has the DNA TGCAGCGTTAAGGGGGGACAGGGAGACCGATACGAGCAGTACTTC. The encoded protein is CSVKGGQGDRYEQYF.

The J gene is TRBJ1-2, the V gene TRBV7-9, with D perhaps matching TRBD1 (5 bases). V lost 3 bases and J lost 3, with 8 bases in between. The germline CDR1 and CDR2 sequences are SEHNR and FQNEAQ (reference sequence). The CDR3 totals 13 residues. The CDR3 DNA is TGTGCCAGCAGCTTCCAGGGCTACTATGGCTACACCTTC. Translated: CASSFQGYYGYTF.

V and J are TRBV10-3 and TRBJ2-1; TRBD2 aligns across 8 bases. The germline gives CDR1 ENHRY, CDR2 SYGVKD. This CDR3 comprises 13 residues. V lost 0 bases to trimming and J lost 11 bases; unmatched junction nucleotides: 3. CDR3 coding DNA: TGTGCCATCAGTGAGTCAGATAGCGGGAAGCAGTTCTTC. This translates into CAISESDSGKQFF.

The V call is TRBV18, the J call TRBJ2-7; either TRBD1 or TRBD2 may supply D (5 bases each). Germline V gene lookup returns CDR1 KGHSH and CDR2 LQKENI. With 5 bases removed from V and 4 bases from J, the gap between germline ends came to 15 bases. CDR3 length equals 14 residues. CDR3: CASSYPGTKYEQYF. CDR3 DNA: TGTGCCAGCTCATATCCAGGGACGAAATACGAGCAGTACTTC.

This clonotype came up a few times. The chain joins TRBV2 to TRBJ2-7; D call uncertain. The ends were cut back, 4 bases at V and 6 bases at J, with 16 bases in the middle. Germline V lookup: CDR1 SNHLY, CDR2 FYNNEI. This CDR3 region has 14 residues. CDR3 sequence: CASSVLQVNGEQYF. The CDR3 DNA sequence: TGTGCCAGCAGTGTCCTTCAGGTGAATGGCGAGCAGTACTTC.

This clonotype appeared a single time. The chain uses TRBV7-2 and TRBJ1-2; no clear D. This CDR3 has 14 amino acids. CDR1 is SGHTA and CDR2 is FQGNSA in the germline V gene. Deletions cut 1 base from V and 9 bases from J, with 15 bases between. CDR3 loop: CASSLEVALDSYTF. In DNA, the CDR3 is TGTGCCAGCAGCTTAGAGGTCGCTTTGGATAGCTACACCTTC.

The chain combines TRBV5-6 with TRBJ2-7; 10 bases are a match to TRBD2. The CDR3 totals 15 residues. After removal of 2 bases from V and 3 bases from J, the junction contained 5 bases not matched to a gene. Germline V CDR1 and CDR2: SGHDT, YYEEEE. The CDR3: CASSLSRLAGYEQYF. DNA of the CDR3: TGTGCCAGCAGCTTAAGTAGACTAGCGGGCTACGAGCAGTACTTC.

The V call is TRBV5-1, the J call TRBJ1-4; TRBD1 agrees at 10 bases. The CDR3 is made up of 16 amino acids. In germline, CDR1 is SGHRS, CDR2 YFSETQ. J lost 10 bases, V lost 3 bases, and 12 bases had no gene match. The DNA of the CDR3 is TGCGCCAGCAGCTCCCGGGACAGGGGAACTAGAGGAAAACTGTTTTTT. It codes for CASSSRDRGTRGKLFF. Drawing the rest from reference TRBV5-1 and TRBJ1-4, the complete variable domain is KAGVTQTPRYLIKTRGQQVTLSCSPISGHRSVSWYQQTPGQGLQFLFEYFSETQRNKGNFPGRFSGRQFSNSRSEMNVSTLELGDSALYLCASSSRDRGTRGKLFFGSGTQLSVL.

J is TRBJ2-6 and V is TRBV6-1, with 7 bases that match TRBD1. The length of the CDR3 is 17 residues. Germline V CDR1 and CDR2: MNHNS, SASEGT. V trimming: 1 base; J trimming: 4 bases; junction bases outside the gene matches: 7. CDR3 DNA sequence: TGTGCCAGCAGTGAAGAAAAGGGGGCAGTAGGGGCCAACGTCCTGACTTTC. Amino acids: CASSEEKGAVGANVLTF.

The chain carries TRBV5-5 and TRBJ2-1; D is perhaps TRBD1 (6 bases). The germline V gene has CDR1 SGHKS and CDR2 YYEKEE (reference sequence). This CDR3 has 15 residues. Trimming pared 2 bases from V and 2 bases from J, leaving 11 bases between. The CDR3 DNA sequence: TGTGCCAGCAGCTTCCGGGACACCCCCTACAATGAGCAGTTCTTC. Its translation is CASSFRDTPYNEQFF.

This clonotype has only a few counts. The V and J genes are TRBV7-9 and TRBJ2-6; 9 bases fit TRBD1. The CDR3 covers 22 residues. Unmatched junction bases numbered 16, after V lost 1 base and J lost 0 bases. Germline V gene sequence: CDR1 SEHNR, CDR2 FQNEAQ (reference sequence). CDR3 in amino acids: CASSLVPGQGSMIPSGANVLTF. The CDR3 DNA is TGTGCCAGCAGCTTAGTCCCCGGACAGGGGAGTATGATCCCCTCTGGGGCCAACGTCCTGACTTTC.

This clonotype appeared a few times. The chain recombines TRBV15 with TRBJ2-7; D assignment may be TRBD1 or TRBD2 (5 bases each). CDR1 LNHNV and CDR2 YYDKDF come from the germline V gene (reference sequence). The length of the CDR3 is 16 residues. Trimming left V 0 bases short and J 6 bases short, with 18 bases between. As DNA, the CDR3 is TGTGCCACCAGCAGAGATGGGACCTCTACTACGGGCGAGCAGTACTTC. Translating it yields CATSRDGTSTTGEQYF.

CDR3 amino acids: CSAPRGSRGNNEQFF. Written as DNA, the CDR3 is TGCAGTGCTCCCAGGGGCAGTAGGGGGAACAATGAGCAGTTCTTC. The chain combines TRBV20-1 with TRBJ2-1; TRBD1 might be the D (6 bases). Germline V gene data show CDR1 as DFQATT and CDR2 as SNEGSKA (reference sequence). The CDR3 runs 15 residues. Trimming removed 5 bases from V and 5 bases from J, with 19 bases in between.

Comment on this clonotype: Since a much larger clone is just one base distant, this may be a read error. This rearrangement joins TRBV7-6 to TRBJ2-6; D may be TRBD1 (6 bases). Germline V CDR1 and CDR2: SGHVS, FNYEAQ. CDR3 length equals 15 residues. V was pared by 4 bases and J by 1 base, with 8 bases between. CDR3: CASSSDRSGANVLTF. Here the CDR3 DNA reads TGTGCCAGCAGCTCCGACAGGTCTGGGGCCAACGTCCTGACTTTC.